This entry describes one TCR beta chain. The data originate from a study of blood T cell repertoires in COVID-19. Authors' data handling: Counts of nucleated cells, estimated from reference gene primer amplification, were obtained. Sequenced by immunoSEQ multiplex PCR; TCRdb stores in-frame clones only, minus some. The V and J calls and clone size are taken from that table; D and trimming were inferred from the DNA. Here the sample spans approximately 400,000 clones, around 89% being singletons. Trimming removed 5 bases from V and 7 bases from J, with 16 bases in between. The germline V gene encodes CDR1 KGHDR and CDR2 SFDVKD. CDR3 length: 15 residues.

J is TRBJ1-4 and V is TRBV24-1; D might be TRBD1 (6 bases). Sequenced input: peripheral blood. This clonotype was sampled from a man in his forties or fifties with acute or convalescent COVID-19. The CDR3 reads CATSAPHREGEKLFF. The CDR3, as DNA: TGTGCCACCAGTGCCCCGCACAGGGAGGGTGAAAAACTGTTTTTT.